This TCR beta chain was identified in a study of beta chain features in type 1 diabetes. Every isolated RNA sample was fully reverse transcribed, so sequencing captured expressed TCRB transcripts. Generated by immunoSEQ multiplex PCR, the TCRdb table keeps only in-frame clones and is missing some. The data contain about 240,000 clones, less than 35% of them singletons. Each of the CD4+ naive, central memory, regulatory and stem cell-like memory populations was sorted via CD45RO/CCR7/CD25/CD127/CD95/CD27. Comment on this clone: Its antigen remains unidentified.

General study points: The question of HLA type influencing TCRB rearrangement was one that remained unresolved here. When Type 1 diabetes patients were examined, their TCRB CDR3s proved moderately but significantly shorter in all four CD4+ subsets.

This TCR was recovered from a man younger than 45 in good health. Sequences were obtained from central memory CD4+ T cells from blood.

DNA for the CDR3: TGTGCCAGCACATCCGGGACAGGGCCCTCAGAGACCCAGTACTTC. It codes for CASTSGTGPSETQYF. The chain recombines TRBV18 with TRBJ2-5, with 9 bases fitting TRBD1. In germline, CDR1 is KGHSH, CDR2 LQKENI. The CDR3 is 15 residues long. Trimming at V came to 8 bases and at J to 4 bases, leaving 11 bases not matched to a gene.